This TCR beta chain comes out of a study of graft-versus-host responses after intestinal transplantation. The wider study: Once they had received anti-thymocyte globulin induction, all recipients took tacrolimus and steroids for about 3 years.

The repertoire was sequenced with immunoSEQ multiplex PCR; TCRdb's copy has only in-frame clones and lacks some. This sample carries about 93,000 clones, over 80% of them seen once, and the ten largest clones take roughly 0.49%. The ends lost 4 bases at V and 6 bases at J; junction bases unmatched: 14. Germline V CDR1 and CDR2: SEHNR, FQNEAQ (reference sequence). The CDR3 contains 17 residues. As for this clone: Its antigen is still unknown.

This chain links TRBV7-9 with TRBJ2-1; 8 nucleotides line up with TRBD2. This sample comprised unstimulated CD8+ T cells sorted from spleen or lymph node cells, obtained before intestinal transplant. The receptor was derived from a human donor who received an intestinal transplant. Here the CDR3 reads CASSSGGAGAVVNEQFF. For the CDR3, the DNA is TGTGCCAGCAGCTCGGGGGGGGCGGGAGCGGTTGTCAATGAGCAGTTCTTC.